This TCR beta chain was captured in a study of T-cell memory formation after mild COVID-19. On the study more broadly: TCR clusters were mostly confined to one donor each. Points from the study as a whole: Balance between CD4 and CD8 was seen in clones contracting day 15 to 85, and a CD4+ lean was seen in later expanders. Second-wave clones that peaked on day 37 lacked confirmed SARS-CoV-2 specificity.

This clonotype was picked up many times. Its antigen is not identified. From the 5' RACE reads, TCRdb called clonotypes with MiXCR, one entry per CDR3 protein. The table shows a few hundred thousand distinct CDR3 sequences, with approximately 14% occurring only once. The V end was cut by 2 bases, the J end by 0 bases, with 7 bases between. The CDR3 sequence is 15 residues long. Germline lookup yields CDR1 MNHEY and CDR2 SVGAGI. This sequence was found in a man younger than 30 who had mild COVID-19 (a few samples of this study predate the infection). Cell type and time point are not known. The chain recombines TRBV6-5 with TRBJ1-4; D ambiguous. The sample was PBMCs or a T cell subset sorted from them (not recorded which). CDR3 amino acids: CASSYRGATNEKLFF. DNA of the CDR3: TGTGCCAGCAGTTACCGGGGTGCAACTAATGAAAAACTGTTTTTT.